Listed here is a single TCR beta chain. The antigen is unknown. The data were obtained in a study of OX40 agonist ivuxolimab in advanced cancers. The protocol was immunoSEQ multiplex PCR, while the TCRdb copy is restricted to in-frame clones and leaves out a portion. Here the sample spans approximately 41,000 clones, approximately 86% being singletons. Broader study findings: Among some nonresponders, normalized T-cell clonal expansion was also low. With doses of 0.1-3.0 mg/kg, partial responders showed among the lowest clonal expansion.

The CDR3 is 15 amino acids. Germline loops: CDR1 SGHDN, CDR2 FVKESK. Deletions cut 7 bases from V and 1 base from J, with 16 bases between. The clonotype comes from an adult with an advanced solid tumor such as melanoma, head and neck, liver or kidney cancer. The sample in question was CD4+ or CD8+ T cells sorted from blood, obtained in a trial of the OX40 agonist ivuxolimab. The V gene is TRBV14, the J gene TRBJ1-1; D call uncertain. DNA of the CDR3: TGTGCCAGCATCATCACACCGACGGGGAACACTGAAGCTTTCTTT. Its translation is CASIITPTGNTEAFF.